Presented here are 15 T cell receptor beta chains from one specimen sequenced in a study of Graves' ophthalmopathy and Graves' hyperthyroidism. RNA transcripts yielded amplified TCR beta CDR3 regions. First-round RT-PCR with HTBI primers preceded a second-round multiplex PCR. TCRdb called the multiplex PCR reads again in MiXCR, with one record for every CDR3 protein. The sample comprises 600,000 to 950,000 distinct CDR3 sequences, 40% of which are singletons, and 44% rests with the top ten. The specimen sequenced was peripheral blood. These receptor sequences come from an adult man with Graves' ophthalmopathy.

On this clonotype: Germline and junction disagree at one end, which may indicate a read error. CDR3 DNA sequence: TGTGTCAGCAGCTGGGGACAGAACTATGGCTACACCTTC. Translating it yields CVSSWGQNYGYTF. The chain employs TRBV7-9 and TRBJ1-2; TRBD1 matches 7 bases. This CDR3 has 13 residues. CDR1 is SEHNR and CDR2 is FQNEAQ in the germline V gene (reference sequence).

The sample holds a few counts of this clonotype. The chain couples TRBV9 to TRBJ2-7, with no clear D. Germline CDR1 reads SGDLS; CDR2 reads YYNGEE. V shed 4 bases and J shed 1 base, with 12 bases lying between them. The CDR3 runs 14 residues. The CDR3: CASSTGVQSYEQYF. CDR3 in DNA: TGTGCCAGCAGCACCGGTGTCCAGTCCTACGAGCAGTACTTC.

The chain is built from TRBV9 and TRBJ1-2, with TRBD1 matching over 7 bases. The CDR3 loop spans 15 amino acids. V lost 0 bases, J lost 7 bases, and 9 bases stayed unmatched. The germline V gene has CDR1 SGDLS and CDR2 YYNGEE. The CDR3, as DNA: TGTGCCAGCAGCGTAGGGCAGGGGGACCTCCTTGGCTACACCTTC. It specifies CASSVGQGDLLGYTF.

The CDR3 sequence is CASSPTQGRGETQYF. The CDR3 DNA reads as TGTGCCAGCAGCCCTACACAGGGGAGGGGGGAGACCCAGTACTTC. The chain carries TRBV7-2 and TRBJ2-5, with D perhaps given as TRBD1 or TRBD2 (7 bases each). V gave up 5 bases and J gave up 5 bases, with 18 bases separating them. Germline CDR1 reads SGHTA; CDR2 reads FQGNSA. The CDR3 contains 15 residues.

This chain uses TRBV29-1 with TRBJ1-1, with TRBD1 matching over 7 bases. Germline loops: CDR1 SQVTM, CDR2 ANQGSEA. This CDR3 has 16 amino acids. Trimming took 5 bases from V and 3 from J; bases not matched to a gene: 15. The CDR3 DNA is TGCAGCGTTCCCGGGACAGCGAACACCGGGGACACTGAAGCTTTCTTT. Its translation: CSVPGTANTGDTEAFF.

J is TRBJ1-4 and V is TRBV20-1, with D possibly TRBD1 on 5 matching bases. Germline assignment: CDR1 DFQATT and CDR2 SNEGSKA (reference sequence). CDR3 length equals 13 residues. V shed 7 bases and J shed 7 bases, with 16 bases lying between them. DNA of the CDR3: TGCAGTGGGGACTTTGGTCAGGGTGAAAAACTGTTTTTT. It is translated as CSGDFGQGEKLFF.

This clonotype was picked up a small number of times. This rearrangement joins TRBV7-9 to TRBJ2-5; D is perhaps TRBD2 (5 bases). Between the trimmed V and J ends, which lost 1 base and 3 bases, there was a span of 9 bases. There are 14 residues in the CDR3. Germline CDR1 and CDR2: SEHNR and FQNEAQ (reference sequence). The CDR3 region is CASSLGGSEETQYF. CDR3 bases: TGTGCCAGCAGCTTAGGCGGGTCTGAAGAGACCCAGTACTTC.

This clonotype was counted a few times. The genes are TRBV6-2 or TRBV6-3 and TRBJ1-2; no clear D gene. Germline CDR1 MNHEY, CDR2 SVGEGT. The CDR3 has 12 residues. Trimming stripped 5 bases from V and 6 bases from J, with 10 bases between. CDR3 loop: CASSEATDGYTF. CDR3 nucleotide sequence: TGTGCCAGCAGTGAGGCGACGGATGGCTACACCTTC.

This clonotype was recorded at least ten times. The chain recombines TRBV12-3 or TRBV12-4 with TRBJ1-6, with 7 bases fitting TRBD1. The CDR3 consists of 13 residues. The ends lost 5 bases at V and 7 bases at J; junction bases unmatched: 2. CDR3 DNA: TGTGCCAGCAGTGTACAGGGGAATTCACCCCTCCACTTT. Translated, it gives CASSVQGNSPLHF.

The chain links TRBV29-1 to TRBJ1-2, with a possible D match to TRBD1 (5 bases). The V gene's germline CDR1 is SQVTM and CDR2 ANQGSEA. V was pared by 6 bases and J by 7 bases, with 21 bases between. CDR3 length: 14 residues. CDR3 in DNA: TGCAGCGTAGTTGCCGCGGGGGGTTCGCGTGGCTACACCTTC. Translating it yields CSVVAAGGSRGYTF.

This clonotype appeared many times. V and J are TRBV2 and TRBJ2-2; 10 bases line up with TRBD2. There are 15 residues in the CDR3. Per germline, CDR1 SNHLY and CDR2 FYNNEI. The ends lost 6 bases at V and 2 bases at J; junction bases unmatched: 3. The CDR3 spells CASSVAGGNTGELFF. CDR3 bases: TGTGCCAGCAGCGTAGCGGGAGGTAACACCGGGGAGCTGTTTTTT.

This clonotype has a handful of counts. In DNA, the CDR3 is TGTGCCACCAGTGACCCCGGACTAGCGGGAGACGAGCAGTACTTC. This codes for CATSDPGLAGDEQYF. V gene TRBV24-1 combines with J gene TRBJ2-7; 13 bases align to TRBD2. Germline V gene lookup returns CDR1 KGHDR and CDR2 SFDVKD. The V and J ends lost 4 bases and 5 bases, in that order; junction bases with no gene match: 4. This CDR3 is 15 amino acids long.

The J gene is TRBJ1-4, the V gene TRBV20-1; D gene uncertain. The germline V gene has CDR1 DFQATT and CDR2 SNEGSKA (reference sequence). The CDR3 consists of 16 residues. V was trimmed by 3 bases and J by 0 bases, leaving 14 bases between them. The CDR3 loop reads CSARPLQRTTNEKLFF. As DNA, the CDR3 is TGCAGTGCTAGGCCCTTGCAGAGAACAACTAATGAAAAACTGTTTTTT.

The chain carries TRBV25-1 and TRBJ1-3, with D possibly being TRBD1 (6 bases). The V end lost 8 bases, the J end lost 3 bases, and 17 bases lay between the germline ends. This CDR3 contains 15 residues. Germline V gives CDR1 MGHDK, CDR2 SYGVNS. The CDR3 sequence: CASYKTGTYGNTIYF. CDR3 sequence (DNA): TGTGCCAGCTACAAAACCGGGACATATGGAAACACCATATATTTT.

The CDR3 here is CASSLAGASGTREQYF. The CDR3 region has the DNA TGTGCCAGCAGCTTAGCGGGGGCTAGCGGGACCCGGGAGCAGTACTTC. The rearrangement uses TRBV7-2 and TRBJ2-7; 9 nucleotides match TRBD2. V shed 0 bases and J 7 bases; nucleotides not matched to a gene: 10. The CDR3 length is 16 residues. Per germline, CDR1 SGHTA and CDR2 FQGNSA.